This T cell receptor (beta chain) was documented in a study of T cells after yellow fever vaccination. There are many counts of this clonotype. TCRdb recomputed calls from the 5' RACE reads with MiXCR, one row per CDR3 protein. The sample contains 95,000 to 150,000 distinct CDR3 sequences, 7.4% of which appear only once. Germline CDR1 and CDR2: MGHRA and YSYEKL. Trimming took 1 base from V and 4 from J, leaving 13 bases between them. This CDR3 region has 15 residues. The source of this sequence is a young man who received the YFV17D yellow fever vaccine. The source was CD4+ T cells sorted from PBMCs, collected roughly 10 days after the first yellow fever vaccination. The chain combines TRBV4-1 with TRBJ1-2; a weak D match, TRBD1 (5 bases). As DNA, the CDR3 is TGCGCCAGCAGCCAAGGGGAACAGGAAATCTATGGCTACACCTTC. It specifies CASSQGEQEIYGYTF.